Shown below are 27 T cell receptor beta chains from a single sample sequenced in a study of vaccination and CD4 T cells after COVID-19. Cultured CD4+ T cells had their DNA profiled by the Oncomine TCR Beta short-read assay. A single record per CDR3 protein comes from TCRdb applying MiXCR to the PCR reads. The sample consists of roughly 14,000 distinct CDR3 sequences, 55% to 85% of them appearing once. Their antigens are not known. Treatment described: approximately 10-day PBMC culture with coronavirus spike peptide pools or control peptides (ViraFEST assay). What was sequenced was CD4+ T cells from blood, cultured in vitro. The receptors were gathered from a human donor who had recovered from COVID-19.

DNA of the CDR3: TGCAGTGCTAGAGATTTCGCGGGAGGCCGGGCTGGGGAGCTGTTTTTT. Its protein is CSARDFAGGRAGELFF. The chain is built from TRBV20-1 and TRBJ2-2, with TRBD2 identical over 8 bases. The V gene's germline CDR1 is DFQATT and CDR2 SNEGSKA (reference sequence). Unmatched junction bases numbered 11, after V lost 0 bases and J lost 8 bases. This CDR3 is 16 amino acids long.

The CDR3 reads CASSYSWRTGAGEQYF. CDR3 coding DNA: TGTGCCAGCAGTTACTCCTGGCGGACAGGGGCAGGTGAGCAGTACTTC. The chain links TRBV6-5 to TRBJ2-7; 9 nucleotides line up with TRBD1. Germline V gene lookup returns CDR1 MNHEY and CDR2 SVGAGI. The CDR3 is 16 amino acids. Losses at the gene ends were 0 bases for V and 7 bases for J; bases not matched to a gene: 10.

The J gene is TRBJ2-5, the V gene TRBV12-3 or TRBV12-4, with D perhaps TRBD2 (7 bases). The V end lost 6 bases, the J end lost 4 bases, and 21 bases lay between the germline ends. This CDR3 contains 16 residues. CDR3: CASSRGGGAIVETQYF. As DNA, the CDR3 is TGTGCCAGCAGCCGAGGGGGGGGGGCCATCGTAGAGACCCAGTACTTC.

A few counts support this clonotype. The CDR3 DNA reads as TGTGCCAGCAGTCTAGGACGGAGCAATCAGCCCCAGCATTTT. This translates into CASSLGRSNQPQHF. The rearrangement uses TRBV12-3 or TRBV12-4 and TRBJ1-5; D gene unclear. There are 14 residues in the CDR3. V was clipped by 5 bases and J by 1 base, with 9 bases between them.

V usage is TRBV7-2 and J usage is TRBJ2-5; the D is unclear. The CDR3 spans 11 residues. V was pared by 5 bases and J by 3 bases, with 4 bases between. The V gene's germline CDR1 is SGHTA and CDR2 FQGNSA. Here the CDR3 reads CASSVKETQYF. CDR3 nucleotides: TGTGCCAGCAGCGTAAAAGAGACCCAGTACTTC.

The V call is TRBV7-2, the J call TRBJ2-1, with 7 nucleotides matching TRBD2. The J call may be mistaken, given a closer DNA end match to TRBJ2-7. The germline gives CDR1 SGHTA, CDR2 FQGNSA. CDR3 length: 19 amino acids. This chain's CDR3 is CASSRGAIGSGRAPGEQYF. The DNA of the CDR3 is TGTGCCAGCAGTCGAGGGGCCATAGGTAGTGGGAGGGCCCCCGGCGAGCAGTACTTC.

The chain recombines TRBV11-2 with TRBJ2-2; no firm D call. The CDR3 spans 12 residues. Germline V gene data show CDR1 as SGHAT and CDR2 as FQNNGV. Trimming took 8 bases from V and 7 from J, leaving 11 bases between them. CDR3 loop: CASVKAGGELFF. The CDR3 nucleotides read TGTGCCAGCGTTAAAGCTGGCGGGGAGCTGTTTTTT.

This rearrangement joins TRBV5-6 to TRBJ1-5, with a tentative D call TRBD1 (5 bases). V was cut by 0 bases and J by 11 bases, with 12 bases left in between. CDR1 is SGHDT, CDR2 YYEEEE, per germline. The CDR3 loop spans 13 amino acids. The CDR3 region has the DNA TGTGCCAGCAGCTTGGCCCGTACAGGTACCCAGCATTTT. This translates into CASSLARTGTQHF.

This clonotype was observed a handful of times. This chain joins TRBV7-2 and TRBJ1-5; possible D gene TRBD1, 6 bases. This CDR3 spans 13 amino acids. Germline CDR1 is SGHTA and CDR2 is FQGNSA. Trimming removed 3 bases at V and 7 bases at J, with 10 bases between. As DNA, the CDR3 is TGTGCCAGCAGCTTTGAGGGGGAGCAGCCCCAGCATTTT. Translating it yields CASSFEGEQPQHF.

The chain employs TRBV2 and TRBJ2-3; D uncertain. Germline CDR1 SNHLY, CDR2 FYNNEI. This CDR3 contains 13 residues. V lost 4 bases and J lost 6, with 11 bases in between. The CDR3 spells CASSGLLGDTQYF. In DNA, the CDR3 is TGTGCCAGCAGTGGCCTCTTGGGGGATACGCAGTATTTT.

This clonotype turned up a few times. CDR3 loop: CATRTGPYEQYF. CDR3 sequence (DNA): TGTGCCACCAGAACGGGCCCCTACGAGCAGTACTTC. The J gene is TRBJ2-7, the V gene TRBV15, with D uncertain. Germline CDR1 LNHNV, CDR2 YYDKDF (reference sequence). V was pared by 6 bases and J by 2 bases, with 8 bases between. The CDR3 runs 12 residues.

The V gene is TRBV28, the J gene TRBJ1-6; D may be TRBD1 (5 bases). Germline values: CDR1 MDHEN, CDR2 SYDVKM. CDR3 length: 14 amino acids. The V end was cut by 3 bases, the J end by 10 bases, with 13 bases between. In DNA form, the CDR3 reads TGTGCCAGCAGTTTTTCGCAGGGAAGGTCACCCCTCCACTTT. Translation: CASSFSQGRSPLHF.

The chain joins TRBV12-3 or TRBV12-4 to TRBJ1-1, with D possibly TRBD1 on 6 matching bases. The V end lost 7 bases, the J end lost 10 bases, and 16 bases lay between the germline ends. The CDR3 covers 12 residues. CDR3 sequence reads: CASNAVRGTAFF. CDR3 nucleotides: TGTGCCAGCAATGCTGTCAGGGGAACAGCTTTCTTT.

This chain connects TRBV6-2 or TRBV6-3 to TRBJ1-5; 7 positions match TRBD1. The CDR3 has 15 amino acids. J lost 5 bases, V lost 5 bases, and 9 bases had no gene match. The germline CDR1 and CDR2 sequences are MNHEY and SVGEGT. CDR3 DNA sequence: TGTGCCAGCAGTACAGGGGCAGGGGTGGATCAGCCCCAGCATTTT. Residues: CASSTGAGVDQPQHF.

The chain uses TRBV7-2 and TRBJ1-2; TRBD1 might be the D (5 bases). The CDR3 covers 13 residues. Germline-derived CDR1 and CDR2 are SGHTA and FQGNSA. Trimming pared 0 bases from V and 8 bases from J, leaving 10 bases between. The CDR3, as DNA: TGTGCCAGCAGCTTAGCTTCGCAGGGAGGCTACACCTTC. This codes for CASSLASQGGYTF.

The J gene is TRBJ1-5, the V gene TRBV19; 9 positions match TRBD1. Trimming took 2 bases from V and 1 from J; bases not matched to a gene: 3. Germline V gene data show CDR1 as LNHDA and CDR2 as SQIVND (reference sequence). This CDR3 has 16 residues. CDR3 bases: TGTGCCAGTAGTATAACAGGGGGCTCGAGCAATCAGCCCCAGCATTTT. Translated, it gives CASSITGGSSNQPQHF.

Here the CDR3 DNA reads TGTGCCAGCAGTTTCAGCACTAAAGAAGGTCGGCAGTACTTC. This encodes CASSFSTKEGRQYF. The chain joins TRBV12-3 or TRBV12-4 to TRBJ2-7, with D unclear. This CDR3 region has 14 residues. Trimming pared 3 bases from V and 9 bases from J, leaving 18 bases between.

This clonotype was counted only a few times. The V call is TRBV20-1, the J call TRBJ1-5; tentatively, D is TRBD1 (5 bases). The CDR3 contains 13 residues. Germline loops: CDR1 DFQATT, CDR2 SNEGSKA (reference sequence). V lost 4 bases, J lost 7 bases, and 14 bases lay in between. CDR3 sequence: CSANRPGTQPQHF. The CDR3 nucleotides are TGCAGTGCTAACCGACCAGGGACCCAGCCCCAGCATTTT.

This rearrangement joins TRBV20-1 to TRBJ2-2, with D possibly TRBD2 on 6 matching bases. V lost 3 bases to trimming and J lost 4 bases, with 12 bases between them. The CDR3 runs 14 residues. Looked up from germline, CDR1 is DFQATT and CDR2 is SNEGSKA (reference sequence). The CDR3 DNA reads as TGCAGTGCTAGTGACGGGAGTCCCACCGGGGAGCTGTTTTTT. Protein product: CSASDGSPTGELFF.

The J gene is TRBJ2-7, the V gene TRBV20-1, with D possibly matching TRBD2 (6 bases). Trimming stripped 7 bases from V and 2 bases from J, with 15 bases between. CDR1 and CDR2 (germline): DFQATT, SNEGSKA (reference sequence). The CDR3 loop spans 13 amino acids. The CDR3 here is CSGRKGTAYEQYF. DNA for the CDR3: TGCAGTGGGAGAAAGGGGACTGCCTACGAGCAGTACTTC.

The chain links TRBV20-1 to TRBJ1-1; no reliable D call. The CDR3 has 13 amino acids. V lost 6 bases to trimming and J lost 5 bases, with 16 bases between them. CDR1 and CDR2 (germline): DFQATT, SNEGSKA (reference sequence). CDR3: CSAPRPGRTEAFF. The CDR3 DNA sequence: TGCAGTGCCCCCAGGCCCGGTCGGACTGAAGCTTTCTTT.

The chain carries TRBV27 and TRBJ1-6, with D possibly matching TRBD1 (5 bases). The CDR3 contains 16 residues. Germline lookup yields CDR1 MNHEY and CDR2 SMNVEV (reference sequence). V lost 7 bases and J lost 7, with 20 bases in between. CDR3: CASTRGATLGNSPLHF. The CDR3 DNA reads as TGTGCCAGCACCCGTGGGGCCACCCTGGGGAATTCACCCCTCCACTTT.

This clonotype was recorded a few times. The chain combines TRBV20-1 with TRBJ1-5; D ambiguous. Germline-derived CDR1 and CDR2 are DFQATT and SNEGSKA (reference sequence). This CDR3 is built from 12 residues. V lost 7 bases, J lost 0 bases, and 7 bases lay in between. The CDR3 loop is CSDSLSNQPQHF. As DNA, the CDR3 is TGCAGTGACAGTCTTAGCAATCAGCCCCAGCATTTT.

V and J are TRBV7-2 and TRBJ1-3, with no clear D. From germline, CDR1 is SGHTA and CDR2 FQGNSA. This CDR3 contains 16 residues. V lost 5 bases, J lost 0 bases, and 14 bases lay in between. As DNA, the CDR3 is TGTGCCAGCAGCCCCCTAGCGACACGCTCTGGAAACACCATATATTTT. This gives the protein CASSPLATRSGNTIYF.

CDR3 protein: CSARDRVGRNSNQPQHF. In DNA, the CDR3 is TGCAGTGCTAGAGATCGGGTGGGCCGAAATAGCAATCAGCCCCAGCATTTT. V gene TRBV20-1 combines with J gene TRBJ1-5; D ambiguous. CDR1 DFQATT and CDR2 SNEGSKA come from the germline V gene (reference sequence). With 0 bases removed from V and 0 bases from J, the gap between germline ends came to 15 bases. The CDR3 consists of 17 residues.

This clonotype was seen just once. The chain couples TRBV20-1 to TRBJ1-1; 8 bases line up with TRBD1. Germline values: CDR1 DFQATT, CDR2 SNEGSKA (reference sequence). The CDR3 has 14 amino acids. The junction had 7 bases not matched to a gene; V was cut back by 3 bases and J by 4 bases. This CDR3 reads CSASWGRGRTEAFF. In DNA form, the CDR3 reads TGCAGTGCTAGTTGGGGCAGGGGGCGCACTGAAGCTTTCTTT.

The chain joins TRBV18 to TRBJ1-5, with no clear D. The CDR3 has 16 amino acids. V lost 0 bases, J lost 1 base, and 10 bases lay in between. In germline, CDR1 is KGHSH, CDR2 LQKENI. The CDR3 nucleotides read TGTGCCAGCTCACCACCGGCAAGTCGGAGCAATCAGCCCCAGCATTTT. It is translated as CASSPPASRSNQPQHF.